The 28 T cell receptor beta chains given below trace back to one sample, sequenced in a study of blood T cell repertoires in COVID-19. The assay was immunoSEQ multiplex PCR, and TCRdb's table has in-frame clones only and misses some. Seen here are about 60,000 clones, 65% to 85% observed once, and the top ten hold more than 40%. The sample consisted of peripheral blood. The receptors stem from a human donor in a cohort sampled during active COVID-19.

This chain links TRBV7-9 with TRBJ1-2; the match to TRBD1 covers 8 bases. V trimming: 7 bases; J trimming: 3 bases; junction bases outside the gene matches: 7. The CDR3 is 14 amino acids. Germline V gives CDR1 SEHNR, CDR2 FQNEAQ (reference sequence). DNA of the CDR3: TGTGCCAGCACGATAGGACAGGGCGACTATGGCTACACCTTC. Protein product: CASTIGQGDYGYTF. The full variable domain, its missing parts supplied by reference TRBV7-9 and TRBJ1-2, is DTGVSQNPRHKITKRGQNVTFRCDPISEHNRLYWYRQTLGQGPEFLTYFQNEAQLEKSRLLSDRFSAERPKGSFSTLEIQRTEQGDSAMYLCASTIGQGDYGYTFGSGTRLTVV.

The V and J genes are TRBV5-4 and TRBJ1-3; TRBD1 aligns across 8 bases. There are 15 residues in the CDR3. V shed 3 bases, J shed 4 bases, and the junction held 6 bases outside the gene matches. Germline V gene sequence: CDR1 SGHNT, CDR2 YYREEE (reference sequence). Written as DNA, the CDR3 is TGTGCCAGCAGCTCAGGCAGGGGGCTCGGAAACACCATATATTTT. It yields the protein CASSSGRGLGNTIYF.

The rearrangement links TRBV7-2 to TRBJ1-2; perhaps TRBD1 as D (5 bases). CDR1 and CDR2 (germline): SGHTA, FQGNSA. Trimming took off 0 bases at V and 4 bases at J, with 15 bases between the two ends. The CDR3 loop spans 16 amino acids. CDR3 protein: CASSLADSPIPYGYTF. The CDR3 DNA reads as TGTGCCAGCAGCTTAGCTGACAGTCCGATACCCTATGGCTACACCTTC.

This clone has just a few counts. This chain joins TRBV13 and TRBJ1-2; D gene unclear. The CDR3 is 12 amino acids. Trimming took off 4 bases at V and 4 bases at J, with 7 bases between the two ends. CDR1 is PRHDT, CDR2 FYEKMQ, per germline (reference sequence). CDR3 nucleotides: TGTGCCAGCAGCTCTCTTGTCTATGGCTACACCTTC. It encodes CASSSLVYGYTF.

V and J are TRBV6-2 or TRBV6-3 and TRBJ2-4, with 9 bases identical to TRBD2. This CDR3 is 18 amino acids long. Losses at the gene ends were 0 bases for V and 8 bases for J; bases not matched to a gene: 14. The germline CDR1 and CDR2 sequences are MNHEY and SVGEGT. CDR3 coding DNA: TGTGCCAGCAGTTACTCCCTGGTGGTAGCGGGGGTAGTAGACATTCAGTACTTC. Translating gives CASSYSLVVAGVVDIQYF.

The chain is built from TRBV24-1 and TRBJ2-1; the match to TRBD1 covers 8 bases. Looked up from germline, CDR1 is KGHDR and CDR2 is SFDVKD. The ends lost 7 bases at V and 0 bases at J; junction bases unmatched: 7. This CDR3 has 16 amino acids. The CDR3 protein is CATSQTGTGSYNEQFF. The CDR3, as DNA: TGTGCCACCAGCCAGACCGGGACAGGCTCCTACAATGAGCAGTTCTTC.

The genes are TRBV19 and TRBJ2-1, with no clear D. In germline, CDR1 is LNHDA, CDR2 SQIVND (reference sequence). The CDR3 consists of 13 residues. The V end was cut by 5 bases, the J end by 1 base, with 6 bases between. CDR3 sequence reads: CASSSTSYNEQFF. CDR3 DNA: TGTGCCAGTAGTTCGACATCCTACAATGAGCAGTTCTTC.

V and J are TRBV6-6 and TRBJ1-5, with TRBD1 matching 11 bases. The V and J ends lost 6 bases and 6 bases, in that order; junction bases with no gene match: 10. Germline lookup yields CDR1 MNHNY and CDR2 SVGAGI (reference sequence). This CDR3 region has 16 residues. The CDR3 reads CASRPFGTGGSQPQHF. The CDR3 DNA follows: TGTGCCAGCAGACCGTTCGGGACAGGGGGTAGTCAGCCCCAGCATTTT.

The chain is built from TRBV4-3 and TRBJ1-1; D perhaps matches TRBD1 (6 bases). V was cut by 0 bases and J by 4 bases, with 9 bases left in between. This CDR3 has 14 amino acids. The germline V gene has CDR1 LGHNA and CDR2 YSLEER. CDR3 coding DNA: TGCGCCAGCAGCCAAGAAGCAGGGGTCACTGAAGCTTTCTTT. The encoded protein is CASSQEAGVTEAFF.

This chain joins TRBV11-3 and TRBJ2-7, with D possibly TRBD2 on 6 matching bases. The CDR3 has 14 amino acids. Germline CDR1 and CDR2: SGHNT and YENEEA. V was trimmed by 7 bases and J by 2 bases, leaving 15 bases between them. The CDR3 bases are TGTGCCAGCAAAACCGGGCGGGGAGCCTACGAGCAGTACTTC. It yields the protein CASKTGRGAYEQYF.

V gene TRBV28 combines with J gene TRBJ2-7, with 9 bases that match TRBD1. With 4 bases clipped from V and 6 bases from J, the junction kept 13 bases outside the gene matches. Germline V gene lookup returns CDR1 MDHEN and CDR2 SYDVKM. CDR3 size: 16 residues. The DNA of the CDR3 is TGTGCCAGCAGTTCCTCCGACAGGGGGGTATTTTCCGAGCAGTACTTC. It encodes CASSSSDRGVFSEQYF.

V and J are TRBV2 and TRBJ2-5, with D perhaps matching TRBD1 (5 bases). Trimming cost V 5 bases and J 0 bases, with 13 bases left between them. CDR3 length equals 15 residues. CDR1 and CDR2 from the germline V gene are SNHLY and FYNNEI. CDR3 nucleotide sequence: TGTGCCAGCAGTCGACAGAAAATGGACCAAGAGACCCAGTACTTC. As protein: CASSRQKMDQETQYF.

V usage is TRBV9 and J usage is TRBJ2-5; the match to TRBD1 covers 9 bases. Losses at the gene ends were 0 bases for V and 4 bases for J; bases not matched to a gene: 19. In germline, CDR1 is SGDLS, CDR2 YYNGEE. This CDR3 has 20 amino acids. The CDR3 loop is CASSVGIGYGQGSFGETQYF. The CDR3 DNA reads TGTGCCAGCAGCGTAGGTATAGGGTACGGACAGGGGTCCTTTGGAGAGACCCAGTACTTC.

J is TRBJ1-3 and V is TRBV7-8; 7 positions match TRBD1. CDR3 length: 17 residues. The J segment lost 0 bases and the V segment lost 2 bases, leaving 7 bases of the junction unmatched. CDR1 SGHVS and CDR2 FQNEAQ come from the germline V gene. The CDR3 loop is CASSLRQGLTSGNTIYF. CDR3 bases: TGTGCCAGCAGCTTACGACAGGGCCTAACCTCTGGAAACACCATATATTTT.

This clone was seen once. The chain couples TRBV4-2 to TRBJ1-3; possibly TRBD1 for D (6 bases). Between the trimmed V and J ends, which lost 8 bases and 2 bases, there was a span of 13 bases. Germline CDR1 reads LGHNA; CDR2 reads YNFKEQ. This CDR3 comprises 14 residues. In nucleotides, the CDR3 is TGTGCCAGCTCGCCTGGGGGCCCTGGAAACACCATATATTTT. This gives the protein CASSPGGPGNTIYF.

In its sample, this clone was seen once. This chain links TRBV7-2 with TRBJ1-5, with TRBD1 as a possible D gene (5 bases). Trimming removed 6 bases at V and 3 bases at J, with 9 bases between. The germline V gene has CDR1 SGHTA and CDR2 FQGNSA. The CDR3 consists of 13 residues. CDR3 amino acids: CASSRQNNQPQHF. The CDR3 DNA reads as TGTGCCAGCAGTCGACAGAACAATCAGCCCCAGCATTTT.

CDR3 bases: TGTGCCAGCAGCGCGAGGTCATATGGCTACACCTTC. Protein: CASSARSYGYTF. V and J are TRBV9 and TRBJ1-2; no firm D call. The ends were cut back, 3 bases at V and 5 bases at J, with 8 bases in the middle. Germline V CDR1 and CDR2: SGDLS, YYNGEE. The CDR3 sequence is 12 residues long.

This clone turned up a few times. The chain is built from TRBV7-2 and TRBJ1-1, with 7 bases that match TRBD1. In germline, CDR1 is SGHTA, CDR2 FQGNSA. This CDR3 has 14 residues. V shed 4 bases, J shed 6 bases, and the junction held 8 bases outside the gene matches. The CDR3 DNA reads as TGTGCCAGCAGCTCGGTCCAGGGGGTATCTGAAGCTTTCTTT. Its protein product is CASSSVQGVSEAFF.

The rearrangement uses TRBV5-1 and TRBJ2-2; unclear D gene. Germline V CDR1 and CDR2: SGHRS, YFSETQ. There are 14 residues in the CDR3. The ends were cut back, 0 bases at V and 6 bases at J, with 9 bases in the middle. Here the CDR3 DNA reads TGCGCCAGCAGCTTGGTGGCTCAACCCGGGGAGCTGTTTTTT. It translates to CASSLVAQPGELFF.

The V call is TRBV16, the J call TRBJ1-2; TRBD1 aligns across 11 bases. Losses at the gene ends were 5 bases for V and 1 base for J; bases not matched to a gene: 3. The CDR3 spans 15 residues. The V gene's germline CDR1 is KGHSY and CDR2 FQNENV. CDR3 residues: CASSAGTGGNYGYTF. The CDR3 DNA is TGTGCCAGCAGCGCCGGGACAGGGGGTAACTATGGCTACACCTTC. The full variable domain, its missing parts supplied by reference TRBV16 and TRBJ1-2, is GEEVAQTPKHLVRGEGQKAKLYCAPIKGHSYVFWYQQVLKNEFKFLISFQNENVFDETGMPKERFSAKCLPNSPCSLEIQATKLEDSAVYFCASSAGTGGNYGYTFGSGTRLTVV.

The J gene is TRBJ1-1, the V gene TRBV29-1; TRBD1 aligns across 9 bases. V shed 7 bases, J shed 8 bases, and the junction held 20 bases outside the gene matches. The CDR3 loop spans 16 amino acids. From germline, CDR1 is SQVTM and CDR2 ANQGSEA. For the CDR3, the DNA is TGCAGCGCCCTACTTGGACAGGGGAGGGTAAGGGCAGAAGCTTTCTTT. Translating it yields CSALLGQGRVRAEAFF.

As DNA, the CDR3 is TGTGCCAGCAGCTTGGACAGTTGGAATTCACCCCTCCACTTT. Amino acid sequence: CASSLDSWNSPLHF. The gene calls are TRBV7-6 and TRBJ1-6; D might be TRBD1 (6 bases). The CDR3 is made up of 14 amino acids. Germline CDR1 is SGHVS and CDR2 is FNYEAQ. V lost 3 bases and J 7 bases, leaving 10 bases between the germline ends.

The chain joins TRBV30 to TRBJ2-1; TRBD2 matches at 11 bases. Losses at the gene ends were 5 bases for V and 8 bases for J; bases not matched to a gene: 2. From germline, CDR1 is GTSNPN and CDR2 SVGIG (reference sequence). This CDR3 is 12 amino acids long. The CDR3 DNA sequence: TGTGCCTGGGGACTAGCGGGTCATGAGCAGTTCTTC. It translates to CAWGLAGHEQFF.

This clone was seen only a few times. This chain links TRBV28 with TRBJ2-7, with 11 bases aligning to TRBD2. Germline V gene data show CDR1 as MDHEN and CDR2 as SYDVKM. The V and J ends lost 4 bases and 3 bases, in that order; junction bases with no gene match: 5. This CDR3 is 15 amino acids long. The CDR3: CASSSPLAGDYEQYF. The CDR3 DNA reads as TGTGCCAGCAGTTCCCCACTAGCGGGGGACTACGAGCAGTACTTC. Full variable domain (remainder filled in from reference TRBV28 and TRBJ2-7): DVKVTQSSRYLVKRTGEKVFLECVQDMDHENMFWYRQDPGLGLRLIYFSYDVKMKEKGDIPEGYSVSREKKERFSLILESASTNQTSMYLCASSSPLAGDYEQYFGPGTRLTVT.

The chain employs TRBV9 and TRBJ1-6; possible D gene TRBD1, 5 bases. The CDR3 is 17 amino acids. The germline V gene encodes CDR1 SGDLS and CDR2 YYNGEE. V dropped 4 bases and J dropped 0 bases, with 14 bases sitting between them. This CDR3 is CASSRGGASSYNSPLHF. CDR3 bases: TGTGCCAGCAGCCGGGGGGGAGCCAGCTCCTATAATTCACCCCTCCACTTT.

The rearrangement joins TRBV9 to TRBJ2-1; D unresolved. The CDR3 contains 14 residues. V lost 0 bases to trimming and J lost 9 bases, with 13 bases between them. Germline CDR1 reads SGDLS; CDR2 reads YYNGEE. The CDR3 region has the DNA TGTGCCAGCAGCGTAGGCAATAGCTTCACTGAGCAGTTCTTC. Its translation: CASSVGNSFTEQFF.

This sequence joins TRBV6-5 and TRBJ1-1; the D is unclear. The CDR3 runs 14 residues. CDR1 is MNHEY, CDR2 SVGAGI, per germline. The V gene lost 8 bases and the J gene lost 1 base, with 14 bases spanning the gap. Here the CDR3 DNA reads TGTGCCAGCCTTCCCGGACTTAGGAACACTGAAGCTTTCTTT. Protein: CASLPGLRNTEAFF.

The V call is TRBV4-3, the J call TRBJ2-6; D not resolved. The V end was cut by 0 bases, the J end by 2 bases, with 11 bases between. Germline V gene sequence: CDR1 LGHNA, CDR2 YSLEER. The CDR3 length is 17 residues. CDR3 in amino acids: CASSQDYDVAGANVLTF. As DNA, the CDR3 is TGCGCCAGCAGCCAAGATTACGATGTAGCTGGGGCCAACGTCCTGACTTTC.